Below, 31 T cell receptor beta chains from the same sample are listed, as sequenced in a study of blood T cell repertoires in COVID-19 (dated by TCRdb to 2020 to 2022). Library construction relied on the immunoSEQ multiplex PCR assay. The clones in this table, taken by TCRdb from immuneACCESS, are in-frame only. Not every clone is retained; where verified, under half of the shortfall comes from an unresolved V gene, and the cause of the rest is unknown. Here the sample has 150,000 to 180,000 clones; over 70% occur a single time. 0.5% to 0.65% of the sample belongs to the ten largest clones. Sequenced sample: peripheral blood. These receptor sequences come from a man aged 55 to 70 with acute or convalescent COVID-19.

V gene TRBV4-3 combines with J gene TRBJ1-1; D ambiguous. From germline, CDR1 is LGHNA and CDR2 YSLEER. CDR3 size: 16 residues. V lost 0 bases and J lost 1, with 12 bases in between. For the CDR3, the DNA is TGCGCCAGCAGCCAAGAAGCACTAGGTTCGAACACTGAAGCTTTCTTT. Translation gives CASSQEALGSNTEAFF.

The genes are TRBV7-9 and TRBJ2-3; D gene uncertain. Trimming left V 1 base short and J 0 bases short, with 11 bases between. Germline V gene data show CDR1 as SEHNR and CDR2 as FQNEAQ (reference sequence). The CDR3 runs to 16 residues. In nucleotides, the CDR3 is TGTGCCAGCAGCTTAGTAGCCGTGGCCAGCACAGATACGCAGTATTTT. Its translation: CASSLVAVASTDTQYF.

At least ten counts were recorded for this clone. The rearrangement joins TRBV6-5 to TRBJ1-1, with D perhaps matching TRBD1 (6 bases). Trimming took off 8 bases at V and 1 base at J, with 11 bases between the two ends. CDR1 is MNHEY and CDR2 is SVGAGI in the germline V gene. CDR3 length equals 13 residues. The CDR3 sequence: CASGWGQNTEAFF. DNA of the CDR3: TGTGCCAGCGGGTGGGGACAGAACACTGAAGCTTTCTTT.

The chain employs TRBV12-3 or TRBV12-4 and TRBJ1-5; no clear D gene. The ends were cut back, 2 bases at V and 7 bases at J, with 9 bases in the middle. This CDR3 spans 13 amino acids. CDR3 loop: CASSLRVGQPQHF. The CDR3 nucleotides read TGTGCCAGCAGTTTACGGGTCGGGCAGCCCCAGCATTTT.

The chain has TRBV14 and TRBJ2-7, with D possibly TRBD2 on 5 matching bases. The germline V gene has CDR1 SGHDN and CDR2 FVKESK. The CDR3 has 17 residues. Trimming took 8 bases from V and 2 from J, leaving 25 bases between them. The CDR3 sequence: CASPRSRPGYSAYEQYF. CDR3 nucleotide sequence: TGTGCCAGCCCCCGATCCCGGCCGGGGTACTCGGCCTACGAGCAGTACTTC.

V and J are TRBV5-1 and TRBJ2-7; 12 bases are shared with TRBD2. This CDR3 is built from 15 residues. V gave up 5 bases and J gave up 5 bases; unmatched junction bases: 8. Germline CDR1 and CDR2: SGHRS and YFSETQ. The chain's CDR3 is CASSNGGTSGHEQYF. Written as DNA, the CDR3 is TGCGCCAGCAGTAACGGGGGGACTAGCGGGCACGAGCAGTACTTC.

The J gene is TRBJ2-1, the V gene TRBV9, with D perhaps TRBD1 (5 bases). There are 16 residues in the CDR3. V shed 0 bases and J shed 7 bases, with 17 bases lying between them. Germline assignment: CDR1 SGDLS and CDR2 YYNGEE. This CDR3 reads CASSVAPGRPGNEQFF. CDR3 coding DNA: TGTGCCAGCAGCGTAGCTCCAGGGCGCCCCGGAAATGAGCAGTTCTTC.

The chain carries TRBV11-1 and TRBJ2-7, with TRBD2 identical over 7 bases. CDR1 is SGHAT and CDR2 is FQDESV in the germline V gene (reference sequence). The CDR3 has 15 amino acids. The J segment lost 2 bases and the V segment lost 4 bases, leaving 8 bases of the junction unmatched. CDR3 amino acids: CASSSVGGSAYEQYF. The CDR3 region has the DNA TGTGCCAGCAGCTCCGTCGGGGGGAGCGCCTACGAGCAGTACTTC.

The chain combines TRBV4-3 with TRBJ2-5; perhaps TRBD2 as D (6 bases). This CDR3 has 15 residues. The V end lost 1 base, the J end lost 4 bases, and 13 bases lay between the germline ends. Germline-derived CDR1 and CDR2 are LGHNA and YSLEER. CDR3 sequence: CASSQGGGGRETQYF. Here the CDR3 DNA reads TGCGCCAGCAGCCAAGGGGGAGGCGGGCGAGAGACCCAGTACTTC.

The genes are TRBV9 and TRBJ2-3; 12 positions agree with TRBD2. Losses at the gene ends were 4 bases for V and 5 bases for J; bases not matched to a gene: 5. Germline lookup yields CDR1 SGDLS and CDR2 YYNGEE. This CDR3 has 15 amino acids. The CDR3 DNA reads as TGTGCCAGCAGCCCTAGCGGGAGGGCCGTAGATACGCAGTATTTT. Amino acid sequence: CASSPSGRAVDTQYF.

The chain has TRBV10-3 and TRBJ1-1; unclear D gene. V was clipped by 5 bases and J by 0 bases, with 16 bases between them. Germline V gene data show CDR1 as ENHRY and CDR2 as SYGVKD. CDR3 size: 16 residues. The CDR3 DNA reads as TGTGCCATCAGTTTTGGAGGGAAAGGAATGAACACTGAAGCTTTCTTT. Translating gives CAISFGGKGMNTEAFF.

The chain recombines TRBV5-8 with TRBJ2-2; 7 nucleotides agree with TRBD1. The ends lost 3 bases at V and 4 bases at J; junction bases unmatched: 3. The germline V gene encodes CDR1 SGHTS and CDR2 YDEGEE. This CDR3 has 14 residues. CDR3 bases: TGTGCCAGCAGCTCCGGGACAGTCACCGGGGAGCTGTTTTTT. It encodes CASSSGTVTGELFF.

The chain recombines TRBV27 with TRBJ2-7; D perhaps matches TRBD2 (5 bases). V lost 3 bases and J lost 1, with 10 bases in between. Looked up from germline, CDR1 is MNHEY and CDR2 is SMNVEV (reference sequence). The CDR3 consists of 14 residues. In nucleotides, the CDR3 is TGTGCCAGCAGTTTCAGAAGGGAGTCCTACGAGCAGTACTTC. Translated, it gives CASSFRRESYEQYF.

The chain joins TRBV27 to TRBJ2-1; 13 bases match TRBD2. The germline V gene has CDR1 MNHEY and CDR2 SMNVEV (reference sequence). Losses at the gene ends were 6 bases for V and 5 bases for J; bases not matched to a gene: 1. The CDR3 contains 14 residues. CDR3 DNA sequence: TGTGCCAGCAGGGGACTAGCGGGAAACAATGAGCAGTTCTTC. The encoded protein is CASRGLAGNNEQFF.

This clone has a single count. The rearrangement uses TRBV5-6 and TRBJ2-2; D is ambiguous. Trimming shortened V by 4 bases and J by 4 bases, and 14 bases separated the two germline ends. The CDR3 is made up of 15 amino acids. Looked up from germline, CDR1 is SGHDT and CDR2 is YYEEEE. CDR3 in DNA: TGTGCCAGCAGCACGAGAGGTCCGGGCACCGGGGAGCTGTTTTTT. This sequence encodes CASSTRGPGTGELFF.

V gene TRBV10-3 combines with J gene TRBJ2-2; D is possibly TRBD1 (6 bases). This CDR3 is 13 amino acids long. Germline CDR1 is ENHRY and CDR2 is SYGVKD. With 4 bases removed from V and 4 bases from J, the gap between germline ends came to 7 bases. CDR3 sequence (DNA): TGTGCCATCAGTGGGGGGCCCACCGGGGAGCTGTTTTTT. Translation gives CAISGGPTGELFF.

The chain employs TRBV10-3 and TRBJ1-5, with a weak D call TRBD1 (5 bases). In germline, CDR1 is ENHRY, CDR2 SYGVKD. V lost 5 bases and J 1 base, leaving 12 bases between the germline ends. The CDR3 runs to 15 residues. In nucleotides, the CDR3 is TGTGCCATCAGTCCAGGGATGGGGAGCAATCAGCCCCAGCATTTT. This gives the protein CAISPGMGSNQPQHF.

As to this clone: One end of the junction does not line up with germline, which may come from a read error. This rearrangement joins TRBV3-1 (or the pseudogene TRBV3-2) to TRBJ1-2; perhaps TRBD1 as D (5 bases). CDR3 length: 13 residues. Germline lookup yields CDR1 LGHDT and CDR2 YNNKEL (reference sequence). The CDR3 here is CASSQGQIFGYTF. The DNA for the CDR3 is TGTGCCAGCAGTCAAGGACAAATTTTTGGCTACACCTTC.

This clone has just a few counts. This chain joins TRBV24-1 and TRBJ1-2; TRBD1 is a possible D gene (6 bases). Trimming removed 3 bases at V and 4 bases at J, with 11 bases between. Germline V gene sequence: CDR1 KGHDR, CDR2 SFDVKD. The CDR3 consists of 14 residues. CDR3 sequence reads: CATSDPLTGYGYTF. The CDR3 DNA reads TGTGCCACCAGTGATCCCCTGACAGGCTATGGCTACACCTTC.

The rearrangement links TRBV19 to TRBJ2-2; D unresolved. The V gene's germline CDR1 is LNHDA and CDR2 SQIVND (reference sequence). CDR3 length equals 15 residues. Trimming took off 1 base at V and 4 bases at J, with 10 bases between the two ends. This CDR3 reads CASSIGQVGTGELFF. The CDR3 DNA follows: TGTGCCAGTAGTATAGGGCAGGTGGGCACCGGGGAGCTGTTTTTT.

The rearrangement joins TRBV5-4 to TRBJ2-5; TRBD1 might be the D (5 bases). The CDR3 has 14 residues. V was clipped by 4 bases and J by 3 bases, with 13 bases between them. Germline CDR1 SGHNT, CDR2 YYREEE (reference sequence). CDR3 nucleotide sequence: TGTGCCAGCAGCCTGCCCCTAGGGGAAGAGACCCAGTACTTC. It encodes CASSLPLGEETQYF.

Here the CDR3 reads CASSIDAGTYEQYF. CDR3 DNA: TGTGCCAGTAGTATAGACGCAGGCACCTACGAGCAGTACTTC. The J gene is TRBJ2-7, the V gene TRBV19, with no clear D. Germline V lookup: CDR1 LNHDA, CDR2 SQIVND (reference sequence). The CDR3 has 14 amino acids. Trimming left V 0 bases short and J 2 bases short, with 8 bases between.

This clone was detected only a few times. V and J are TRBV5-6 and TRBJ1-5, with D unclear. CDR3 length equals 14 residues. From germline, CDR1 is SGHDT and CDR2 YYEEEE. Trimming took 2 bases from V and 5 from J, leaving 11 bases between them. In DNA form, the CDR3 reads TGTGCCAGCAGCTTACCGGGGATAGATCAGCCCCAGCATTTT. Amino acid sequence: CASSLPGIDQPQHF.

This clone has a single count. This sequence joins TRBV7-2 and TRBJ2-3; 10 nucleotides agree with TRBD2. This CDR3 has 16 residues. After removal of 0 bases from V and 7 bases from J, the junction contained 7 bases not matched to a gene. Germline values: CDR1 SGHTA, CDR2 FQGNSA. The DNA for the CDR3 is TGTGCCAGCAGCTTAGCGGGGGCTAGCGGGGGATATACGCAGTATTTT. Amino acids: CASSLAGASGGYTQYF.

V usage is TRBV7-3 and J usage is TRBJ2-2; 8 bases are a match to TRBD2. V lost 0 bases and J lost 0; bases outside the gene matches: 0. This CDR3 has 16 residues. Germline V CDR1 and CDR2: SGHTA, FQGTGA. CDR3 DNA: TGTGCCAGCAGCTTAACTAGCGGGGCGAACACCGGGGAGCTGTTTTTT. Protein: CASSLTSGANTGELFF.

This clone was observed once. V and J are TRBV4-2 and TRBJ2-5; 11 bases are shared with TRBD2. This CDR3 has 16 amino acids. The V segment lost 4 bases and the J segment 4 bases; nucleotides outside the gene matches: 8. Germline CDR1 LGHNA, CDR2 YNFKEQ. CDR3 nucleotides: TGTGCCAGCAGCCTGGGTTTAGCGGGGGGGCGAGAGACCCAGTACTTC. It encodes CASSLGLAGGRETQYF.

V usage is TRBV28 and J usage is TRBJ2-7; 11 nucleotides align to TRBD1. The CDR3 spans 15 residues. Germline V lookup: CDR1 MDHEN, CDR2 SYDVKM. The trim removed 6 bases at V and 6 bases at J, leaving 10 bases unmatched. The CDR3 region is CASSIGTGGFPEQYF. In DNA, the CDR3 is TGTGCCAGCAGCATTGGGACAGGGGGTTTCCCCGAGCAGTACTTC.

The J gene is TRBJ2-5, the V gene TRBV2; D uncertain. Trimming removed 6 bases from V and 5 bases from J, with 7 bases in between. The CDR3 loop spans 11 amino acids. Germline CDR1 is SNHLY and CDR2 is FYNNEI. CDR3 sequence (DNA): TGTGCCAGCAGGGTCCGGGAGACCCAGTACTTC. It is translated as CASRVRETQYF.

The gene calls are TRBV7-2 and TRBJ2-7, with 10 bases aligning to TRBD1. The CDR3 sequence is 15 residues long. With 1 base clipped from V and 1 base from J, the junction kept 1 base outside the gene matches. Germline V gene lookup returns CDR1 SGHTA and CDR2 FQGNSA. DNA of the CDR3: TGTGCCAGCAGCTTAGTGGGACAGGGGTCCTACGAGCAGTACTTC. It encodes CASSLVGQGSYEQYF.

The gene calls are TRBV15 and TRBJ1-2; perhaps TRBD1 as D (5 bases). Germline CDR1 LNHNV, CDR2 YYDKDF (reference sequence). The V and J ends lost 0 bases and 7 bases respectively, with 15 bases between them. The CDR3 extends over 15 amino acids. CDR3 in DNA: TGTGCCACCAGCAGAGATGGGGGGAGAGTACGTGGCTACACCTTC. Amino acid sequence: CATSRDGGRVRGYTF.

V is TRBV27 and J is TRBJ2-7; a possible D gene is TRBD2 (9 bases). Germline assignment: CDR1 MNHEY and CDR2 SMNVEV (reference sequence). V lost 5 bases to trimming and J lost 4 bases, with 30 bases between them. The CDR3 sequence is 19 residues long. Here the CDR3 reads CASSPLGQGLAGTLYEQYF. CDR3 coding DNA: TGTGCCAGCAGTCCCCTAGGACAGGGCCTAGCGGGGACCCTTTACGAGCAGTACTTC.